These 32 T cell receptor beta chains were sequenced from one sample in a study of blood T cell repertoires in COVID-19. Produced via immunoSEQ multiplex PCR; TCRdb's table is partial and in-frame only. The sample yields under 200,000 clones, about 88% seen once. The sample taken for sequencing was peripheral blood. Receptors were obtained from a woman of 80 years or more in a cohort sampled during active or convalescent COVID-19.

In nucleotides, the CDR3 is TGTGCCAGCAGAGACGGCTCAGGGGGGGAGCTGTTTTTT. It translates to CASRDGSGGELFF. The rearrangement joins TRBV12-3 or TRBV12-4 to TRBJ2-2, with D tentatively TRBD1 (5 bases). The CDR3 contains 13 residues. The germline V and J ends were trimmed by 6 bases and 8 bases, with 13 bases remaining between them.

This rearrangement joins TRBV4-2 to TRBJ1-5; 9 positions match TRBD1. After removal of 4 bases from V and 6 bases from J, the junction contained 10 bases not matched to a gene. Germline V lookup: CDR1 LGHNA, CDR2 YNFKEQ. CDR3 length: 16 residues. CDR3 protein: CASSLAGQGSGQPQHF. The CDR3 DNA sequence: TGTGCCAGCAGCCTTGCGGGACAGGGTAGTGGTCAGCCCCAGCATTTT.

This chain uses TRBV6-5 with TRBJ2-7; a possible D gene is TRBD1 (5 bases). Germline CDR1 MNHEY, CDR2 SVGAGI. With 4 bases removed from V and 0 bases from J, the gap between germline ends came to 13 bases. This CDR3 spans 15 amino acids. CDR3 in amino acids: CASSLLMDNSYEQYV. The CDR3 bases are TGTGCCAGCAGTTTACTAATGGACAACTCCTACGAGCAGTACGTC.

This chain uses TRBV19 with TRBJ2-2; 8 bases fit TRBD2. This CDR3 has 20 amino acids. The V gene end was trimmed by 2 bases and the J gene end by 0 bases; junction bases not matched to a gene: 14. Germline V gives CDR1 LNHDA, CDR2 SQIVND (reference sequence). The CDR3 reads CASSIYGGSGSFSNTGELFF. Written as DNA, the CDR3 is TGTGCCAGTAGTATATATGGGGGCAGCGGGAGCTTCTCGAACACCGGGGAGCTGTTTTTT.

The chain carries TRBV28 and TRBJ1-3; D not certain. Trimming took 5 bases from V and 4 from J, leaving 6 bases between them. The CDR3 is 12 amino acids. Germline-derived CDR1 and CDR2 are MDHEN and SYDVKM. In nucleotides, the CDR3 is TGTGCCAGCAGTATTCAGGGAAACACCATATATTTT. Translation gives CASSIQGNTIYF.

This clone was counted a few times. This chain uses TRBV9 with TRBJ2-1; TRBD2 matches 9 bases. The CDR3 totals 16 residues. Germline loops: CDR1 SGDLS, CDR2 YYNGEE. The trim removed 2 bases at V and 2 bases at J, leaving 5 bases unmatched. CDR3 in DNA: TGTGCCAGCAGCGTGGGCGGGAGGGCCACCTACAATGAGCAGTTCTTC. Translation gives CASSVGGRATYNEQFF.

The V and J genes are TRBV29-1 and TRBJ1-2; no firm D call. V lost 8 bases to trimming and J lost 5 bases, with 12 bases between them. From germline, CDR1 is SQVTM and CDR2 ANQGSEA. The CDR3 loop spans 11 amino acids. CDR3 protein: CSIYQEYGYTF. DNA of the CDR3: TGCAGCATATACCAGGAATATGGCTACACCTTC.

This rearrangement joins TRBV7-2 to TRBJ1-6, with 11 bases lining up with TRBD1. Germline V lookup: CDR1 SGHTA, CDR2 FQGNSA. With 3 bases clipped from V and 8 bases from J, the junction kept 3 bases outside the gene matches. This CDR3 is built from 15 residues. In DNA form, the CDR3 reads TGTGCCAGCAGCTTTGGACAGGGGGCTTATTCACCCCTCCACTTT. It specifies CASSFGQGAYSPLHF.

CDR3 sequence (DNA): TGTGCCAGCAGCCTTGACAGCGCGGCGGTCGGGGAAAAACTGTTTTTT. Its translation is CASSLDSAAVGEKLFF. V usage is TRBV11-2 and J usage is TRBJ1-4, with a possible D match to TRBD1 (5 bases). The germline V gene encodes CDR1 SGHAT and CDR2 FQNNGV. The length of the CDR3 is 16 residues. The V and J ends lost 5 bases and 8 bases respectively, with 21 bases between them.

The J gene is TRBJ2-3, the V gene TRBV5-1; 9 bases fit TRBD2. Germline CDR1 and CDR2: SGHRS and YFSETQ. After removal of 3 bases from V and 4 bases from J, the junction contained 3 bases not matched to a gene. There are 14 residues in the CDR3. In DNA, the CDR3 is TGCGCCAGCAGCTGGGGACTAGCATCAGATACGCAGTATTTT. This sequence encodes CASSWGLASDTQYF. The whole variable domain, filled in from reference TRBV5-1 and TRBJ2-3, reads KAGVTQTPRYLIKTRGQQVTLSCSPISGHRSVSWYQQTPGQGLQFLFEYFSETQRNKGNFPGRFSGRQFSNSRSEMNVSTLELGDSALYLCASSWGLASDTQYFGPGTRLTVL.

The gene calls are TRBV12-3 or TRBV12-4 and TRBJ2-3, with no clear D. V was trimmed by 5 bases and J by 6 bases, leaving 9 bases between them. CDR3 length: 12 residues. DNA of the CDR3: TGTGCCAGCAGTCTTTTGAGGGATACGCAGTATTTT. Amino acids: CASSLLRDTQYF.

This clone was observed a single time. This chain links TRBV18 with TRBJ2-3, with 9 bases fitting TRBD2. The germline V gene has CDR1 KGHSH and CDR2 LQKENI. The V gene end was trimmed by 2 bases and the J gene end by 4 bases; junction bases not matched to a gene: 7. The CDR3 loop spans 16 amino acids. The DNA for the CDR3 is TGTGCCAGCTCACCAAGGATAGCGGGAGTCTCAGATACGCAGTATTTT. Amino acid sequence: CASSPRIAGVSDTQYF.

The chain is built from TRBV5-8 and TRBJ1-5, with a weak D call TRBD1 (6 bases). CDR1 is SGHTS and CDR2 is YDEGEE in the germline V gene. The V end was cut by 2 bases, the J end by 0 bases, with 12 bases between. This CDR3 contains 16 residues. CDR3 loop: CASSLGTGFSNQPQHF. CDR3 nucleotides: TGTGCCAGCAGCTTAGGTACAGGGTTTAGCAATCAGCCCCAGCATTTT.

This clone has just a few counts. The chain carries TRBV10-2 and TRBJ1-1; 10 bases align to TRBD1. Trimming cost V 4 bases and J 2 bases; bases outside gene matches: 1. CDR1 WSHSY and CDR2 SAAADI come from the germline V gene. The CDR3 runs 14 residues. CDR3 coding DNA: TGCGCCAGCAGTGGGACAGGGGGAAACACTGAAGCTTTCTTT. It codes for CASSGTGGNTEAFF.

This chain uses TRBV27 with TRBJ1-6, with a possible D match to TRBD1 (6 bases). In germline, CDR1 is MNHEY, CDR2 SMNVEV (reference sequence). The CDR3 totals 16 residues. The V end was cut by 2 bases, the J end by 7 bases, with 15 bases between. CDR3 residues: CASSLRMTGTNSPLHF. The CDR3, as DNA: TGTGCCAGCAGTTTACGAATGACAGGAACGAATTCACCCCTCCACTTT.

The DNA for the CDR3 is TGTGCCAGCAGTTTTACTAGCGGGAACCAAGAGACCCAGTACTTC. Translation gives CASSFTSGNQETQYF. This chain joins TRBV27 and TRBJ2-5; 10 nucleotides line up with TRBD2. V shed 3 bases, J shed 0 bases, and the junction held 1 base outside the gene matches. The germline gives CDR1 MNHEY, CDR2 SMNVEV (reference sequence). The CDR3 spans 15 residues.

This chain connects TRBV9 to TRBJ1-3, with TRBD1 identical over 8 bases. V was clipped by 2 bases and J by 7 bases; unmatched bases: 14. The V gene's germline CDR1 is SGDLS and CDR2 YYNGEE. This CDR3 has 17 residues. The chain's CDR3 is CASSVESGGASRNTIYF. The CDR3 region has the DNA TGTGCCAGCAGCGTCGAATCAGGGGGCGCGAGTCGGAACACCATATATTTT.

This clone appeared a single time. CDR3 sequence: CASSYEGWTDTQYF. Written as DNA, the CDR3 is TGTGCCAGCAGCTATGAGGGCTGGACAGATACGCAGTATTTT. V and J are TRBV11-2 and TRBJ2-3, with TRBD2 as a possible D gene (5 bases). The CDR3 contains 14 residues. Trimming took 4 bases from V and 3 from J, leaving 11 bases between them. In germline, CDR1 is SGHAT, CDR2 FQNNGV.

V and J are TRBV9 and TRBJ2-1; 7 nucleotides agree with TRBD2. The germline gives CDR1 SGDLS, CDR2 YYNGEE. Trimming took 4 bases from V and 10 from J; bases not matched to a gene: 5. The CDR3 contains 12 residues. CDR3 DNA: TGTGCCAGCAGCCTGACTAGCCGCGAGCAGTTCTTC. Amino acids: CASSLTSREQFF.

The rearrangement links TRBV6-1 to TRBJ1-2; a possible D gene is TRBD1 (6 bases). The CDR3 is made up of 17 amino acids. Germline V CDR1 and CDR2: MNHNS, SASEGT. Trimming left V 3 bases short and J 7 bases short, with 24 bases between. The CDR3: CASSEQPHRQVSGGYTF. As DNA, the CDR3 is TGTGCCAGCAGTGAGCAACCCCACAGACAGGTTTCGGGTGGCTACACCTTC.

This clone was observed at least ten times. The chain links TRBV4-1 to TRBJ2-7, with D possibly TRBD2 on 6 matching bases. Germline-derived CDR1 and CDR2 are MGHRA and YSYEKL. V was clipped by 9 bases and J by 0 bases, with 15 bases between them. This CDR3 is 14 amino acids long. The CDR3 DNA sequence: TGCGCCAGAGACCCTCGCGGGATCTCCTACGAGCAGTACGTC. The encoded protein is CARDPRGISYEQYV.

This clone was seen only once. This chain joins TRBV7-9 and TRBJ1-5; D remains unclear. Deletions cut 5 bases from V and 7 bases from J, with 12 bases between. There are 13 residues in the CDR3. CDR1 and CDR2 from the germline V gene are SEHNR and FQNEAQ (reference sequence). The CDR3 sequence: CASSPPGGQPQHF. As DNA, the CDR3 is TGTGCCAGCAGCCCACCAGGAGGCCAGCCCCAGCATTTT.

As concerns this clone: The junction does not match germline at one end; this may be a read error. The CDR3 reads CASSNSRDSNYGEQYF. CDR3 sequence (DNA): TGTGCCAGCAGTAACTCCCGGGACAGCAATTACGGCGAGCAGTACTTC. J is TRBJ2-7 and V is TRBV6-2 or TRBV6-3, with TRBD1 matching over 7 bases. The CDR3 is 16 residues long. Germline CDR1 is MNHEY and CDR2 is SVGEGT.

The V and J genes are TRBV14 and TRBJ2-7; 7 bases are a match to TRBD2. The trim removed 0 bases at V and 4 bases at J, leaving 6 bases unmatched. This CDR3 is 15 amino acids long. Germline CDR1 reads SGHDN; CDR2 reads FVKESK. The CDR3 DNA sequence: TGTGCCAGCAGCCAAGATTGGCGGGAGTTTTACGAGCAGTACGTC. It is translated as CASSQDWREFYEQYV.

The chain recombines TRBV24-1 with TRBJ1-5; D is undetermined. The CDR3 extends over 14 amino acids. With 9 bases removed from V and 0 bases from J, the gap between germline ends came to 11 bases. Per germline, CDR1 KGHDR and CDR2 SFDVKD. The CDR3 sequence is CATGAGNSNQPQHF. CDR3 nucleotide sequence: TGTGCCACCGGCGCGGGGAATAGCAATCAGCCCCAGCATTTT.

The rearrangement joins TRBV10-3 to TRBJ2-3, with 7 bases that match TRBD2. In germline, CDR1 is ENHRY, CDR2 SYGVKD. CDR3 length: 15 amino acids. The trim removed 3 bases at V and 5 bases at J, leaving 8 bases unmatched. The CDR3 nucleotides read TGTGCCATCAGTGACGCGGCGGGGGTCCAAGATACGCAGTATTTT. The encoded protein is CAISDAAGVQDTQYF.

The V and J genes are TRBV3-1 (or the pseudogene TRBV3-2) and TRBJ1-1, with D perhaps matching TRBD1 (5 bases). V lost 0 bases and J 5 bases, leaving 7 bases between the germline ends. The CDR3 runs 13 residues. Germline-derived CDR1 and CDR2 are LGHDT and YNNKEL (reference sequence). DNA of the CDR3: TGTGCCAGCAGCCAAGATGGGGGGACTGAAGCTTTCTTT. Translated: CASSQDGGTEAFF.

This clone came up once. The chain uses TRBV7-9 and TRBJ2-1; 9 bases match TRBD2. Germline loops: CDR1 SEHNR, CDR2 FQNEAQ (reference sequence). J gave up 0 bases and V 2 bases, and 5 bases lay outside the gene matches. The length of the CDR3 is 17 residues. The CDR3 region has the DNA TGTGCCAGCAGCTTATGGGGTAGCGGGGGCTCCTACAATGAGCAGTTCTTC. Translation gives CASSLWGSGGSYNEQFF.

The V call is TRBV5-1, the J call TRBJ2-4; possible D gene TRBD1, 5 bases. Trimming took off 0 bases at V and 1 base at J, with 8 bases between the two ends. The CDR3 has 15 residues. Germline V lookup: CDR1 SGHRS, CDR2 YFSETQ. CDR3 loop: CASSLGAGAKNIQYF. In nucleotides, the CDR3 is TGCGCCAGCAGCTTGGGTGCAGGGGCCAAAAACATTCAGTACTTC.

This chain joins TRBV30 and TRBJ2-7, with TRBD1 as a possible D gene (5 bases). Trimming removed 5 bases at V and 3 bases at J, with 8 bases between. Germline CDR1 reads GTSNPN; CDR2 reads SVGIG (reference sequence). The CDR3 sequence is 11 residues long. The CDR3 loop is CAWGRGYEQYF. For the CDR3, the DNA is TGTGCCTGGGGAAGGGGCTACGAGCAGTACTTC.

This chain links TRBV6-1 with TRBJ2-1, with 9 positions matching TRBD1. The CDR3 has 15 amino acids. Germline CDR1 and CDR2: MNHNS and SASEGT. The V gene end was trimmed by 1 base and the J gene end by 6 bases; junction bases not matched to a gene: 4. CDR3 in amino acids: CASSEDGTGSNEQFF. The CDR3 region has the DNA TGTGCCAGCAGTGAAGATGGGACAGGGAGCAATGAGCAGTTCTTC.

A few counts support this clone. V is TRBV29-1 and J is TRBJ1-2; 9 bases fit TRBD1. The germline CDR1 and CDR2 sequences are SQVTM and ANQGSEA. V shed 3 bases and J 7 bases; nucleotides not matched to a gene: 12. The CDR3 has 15 residues. CDR3 sequence: CSVDIVTGGAGGYTF. The CDR3, as DNA: TGCAGCGTTGATATTGTTACAGGGGGCGCAGGTGGCTACACCTTC.